This TCR beta chain was sequenced during a study of lymphopenia after photon versus proton radiotherapy. This table comes from immunoSEQ multiplex PCR, and its TCRdb copy is limited to in-frame clones, with some not included. Of tens of thousands of clones listed, approximately 84% are singletons. The V gene's germline CDR1 is SGHDN and CDR2 FVKESK. The V gene lost 5 bases and the J gene lost 0 bases, with 10 bases spanning the gap. The CDR3 is 14 amino acids. The sequencing used peripheral blood, collected from a patient treated with proton-based radiotherapy. The chain is built from TRBV14 and TRBJ2-5, with a weak D call TRBD2 (6 bases). This TCR was recovered from a man in his sixties with pancreatic cancer. CDR3 sequence: CASSSRDYQETQYF. The CDR3, as DNA: TGTGCCAGCAGCTCCCGGGACTACCAAGAGACCCAGTACTTC.